What follows are 17 T cell receptor beta chains derived from one specimen sequenced in a study of CD8 T cells in ankylosing spondylitis. The study's findings and limits: In ankylosing spondylitis blood, a motif of seven to nine highly homologous TCR beta variants appeared characteristic.

MiXCR was run by TCRdb on the 5' RACE reads, yielding one entry per CDR3 protein. The sample has about 210,000 distinct CDR3 sequences, about 6.7% seen once. Antigens of these TCRs are unknown. Sequencing was carried out using blood, either unsorted or a sorted T cell fraction (not recorded which). The receptors derive from a male donor with ankylosing spondylitis.

The table lists this clonotype with many counts. The chain uses TRBV4-3 and TRBJ1-1; D ambiguous. This CDR3 has 13 residues. Germline values: CDR1 LGHNA, CDR2 YSLEER. Trimming left V 3 bases short and J 1 base short, with 6 bases between. This chain's CDR3 is CASSHYGNTEAFF. The CDR3 coding sequence is TGCGCCAGCAGCCACTACGGGAACACTGAAGCTTTCTTT.

This clonotype was seen many times. The chain links TRBV4-1 to TRBJ1-4; unclear D gene. The germline CDR1 and CDR2 sequences are MGHRA and YSYEKL. The CDR3 runs to 17 residues. Deletions cut 1 base from V and 4 bases from J, with 16 bases between. CDR3 DNA: TGCGCCAGCAGCCAAGTTCTTGGGGTAGGAGTTAATGAAAAACTGTTTTTT. Protein sequence: CASSQVLGVGVNEKLFF.

This clonotype was recorded many times. The V and J genes are TRBV20-1 and TRBJ2-3; perhaps D is TRBD1 or TRBD2 (6 bases each). Germline CDR1 DFQATT, CDR2 SNEGSKA (reference sequence). Trimming pared 3 bases from V and 3 bases from J, leaving 19 bases between. The CDR3 length is 16 residues. The CDR3 nucleotides read TGCAGTGCTAGGATGGGACACCGGGGGAAAACAGATACGCAGTATTTT. This gives the protein CSARMGHRGKTDTQYF.

Of note for this clonotype: A much bigger clone sits one base away, suggesting this may be a read error. The chain combines TRBV7-2 with TRBJ2-5, with D perhaps assigned TRBD1 or TRBD2 (5 bases each). CDR1 SGHTA and CDR2 FQGNSA come from the germline V gene. The length of the CDR3 is 16 residues. The CDR3 coding sequence is TGTGCCAGCAGCTTAGCTGGGGGTCCTAAACAAGAGGCCCAGTACTTC. It codes for CASSLAGGPKQEAQYF.

Many counts were recorded for this clonotype. The chain couples TRBV7-9 to TRBJ1-4; no clear D. Germline CDR1 reads SEHNR; CDR2 reads FQNEAQ (reference sequence). The CDR3 covers 15 residues. V dropped 4 bases and J dropped 0 bases, with 9 bases sitting between them. The CDR3 sequence: CASSSHGATNEKLFF. The CDR3 nucleotides are TGTGCCAGCAGCTCGCACGGTGCAACTAATGAAAAACTGTTTTTT.

There are many counts of this clonotype. The chain links TRBV2 to TRBJ1-2; 7 nucleotides line up with TRBD1. The V segment lost 5 bases and the J segment 6 bases; nucleotides outside the gene matches: 9. Germline lookup yields CDR1 SNHLY and CDR2 FYNNEI. The CDR3 spans 14 residues. CDR3 nucleotides: TGTGCCAGCAGTTCCGGGACAGTGTTGAATGGCTACACCTTC. Its protein is CASSSGTVLNGYTF.

This clonotype was recorded many times. This chain connects TRBV4-3 to TRBJ2-1, with 11 bases identical to TRBD2. V gave up 4 bases and J gave up 5 bases; unmatched junction bases: 4. This CDR3 comprises 15 residues. Germline loops: CDR1 LGHNA, CDR2 YSLEER. CDR3 amino acids: CASSRLTSGNNEQFF. The CDR3 region has the DNA TGCGCCAGCAGCCGTTTGACTAGCGGGAACAATGAGCAGTTCTTC.

This clonotype has just a few counts. V and J are TRBV7-8 and TRBJ2-1; no reliable D call. Germline assignment: CDR1 SGHVS and CDR2 FQNEAQ. Trimming cost V 5 bases and J 8 bases, with 7 bases left between them. The CDR3 has 11 residues. The CDR3 nucleotides read TGTGCCAGCAGCCAAAGATATGAGCAGTTCTTC. This sequence encodes CASSQRYEQFF.

This clonotype was counted a few times. J is TRBJ2-3 and V is TRBV29-1, with TRBD2 identical over 8 bases. This CDR3 region has 18 residues. V dropped 4 bases and J dropped 2; count of bases not matched to a gene: 17. Germline-derived CDR1 and CDR2 are SQVTM and ANQGSEA. Written as DNA, the CDR3 is TGCAGCGTTGTCCCGATGGCCCCGGGGGGGGTAACCACAGATACGCAGTATTTT. Its translation: CSVVPMAPGGVTTDTQYF.

This clonotype was seen at least ten times. This chain connects TRBV21-1 to TRBJ2-7; the table calls TRBD1, which could not be checked here. TRBV21-1 is given as a pseudogene. This CDR3 is built from 15 residues. The CDR3 nucleotides read TGTGCCAGCAGCCTTGGGACACGGCAAACCTACGAGCAGTACTTC. Protein product: CASSLGTRQTYEQYF.

This clonotype came up many times. V usage is TRBV20-1 and J usage is TRBJ2-1; 13 bases fit TRBD2. With 3 bases clipped from V and 9 bases from J, the junction kept 5 bases outside the gene matches. Germline V gene data show CDR1 as DFQATT and CDR2 as SNEGSKA (reference sequence). The CDR3 contains 14 residues. This CDR3 is CSASTSGRAGEQFF. The CDR3 region has the DNA TGCAGTGCTAGTACTAGCGGGAGGGCCGGTGAGCAGTTCTTC.

This clonotype has ten or more counts. The rearrangement joins TRBV29-1 to TRBJ1-4; D gene ambiguous. The germline CDR1 and CDR2 sequences are SQVTM and ANQGSEA. The V end lost 2 bases, the J end lost 8 bases, and 12 bases lay between the germline ends. This CDR3 contains 13 residues. Here the CDR3 reads CSVETDLREKLFF. The CDR3 nucleotides read TGCAGCGTTGAAACGGACCTAAGGGAAAAACTGTTTTTT.

This clonotype showed up many times. The rearrangement links TRBV7-9 to TRBJ2-7; 7 bases are a match to TRBD1. V trimming: 7 bases; J trimming: 0 bases; junction bases outside the gene matches: 12. The CDR3 covers 16 residues. In germline, CDR1 is SEHNR, CDR2 FQNEAQ (reference sequence). The CDR3 reads CASTTFSGTDSYEQYF. CDR3 nucleotide sequence: TGTGCCAGCACTACTTTTTCCGGGACAGACTCCTACGAGCAGTACTTC.

Written as DNA, the CDR3 is TGTGCCAGCAGTGAATACAAGGAGGGGTGGTCCTCCTACGAGCAGTACTTC. Encoded protein: CASSEYKEGWSSYEQYF. The chain recombines TRBV25-1 with TRBJ2-7, with D possibly TRBD2 on 6 matching bases. V lost 0 bases to trimming and J lost 0 bases, with 15 bases between them. Germline V CDR1 and CDR2: MGHDK, SYGVNS. The CDR3 runs 17 residues.

This clonotype was seen more than once but under ten times. The J gene is TRBJ1-1, the V gene TRBV6-5; tentative D call: TRBD1 (6 bases). V shed 1 base and J shed 0 bases, with 9 bases lying between them. Germline V CDR1 and CDR2: MNHEY, SVGAGI. The CDR3 has 15 amino acids. The DNA of the CDR3 is TGTGCCAGCAGTTACTTGGACAGAATGAACACTGAAGCTTTCTTT. Its protein product is CASSYLDRMNTEAFF.

This clonotype has ten or more counts. V usage is TRBV9 and J usage is TRBJ2-7; TRBD2 agrees at 7 bases. V was clipped by 0 bases and J by 2 bases; unmatched bases: 5. The length of the CDR3 is 15 residues. Germline loops: CDR1 SGDLS, CDR2 YYNGEE. Here the CDR3 DNA reads TGTGCCAGCAGCGTAGGGGGGGGTACCCCCTACGAGCAGTACTTC. As protein: CASSVGGGTPYEQYF.

The chain joins TRBV5-7 to TRBJ1-2, with D unclear. TRBV5-7 is labeled an ORF, and its function is uncertain. The V end lost 6 bases, the J end lost 3 bases, and 18 bases lay between the germline ends. There are 15 residues in the CDR3. In nucleotides, the CDR3 is TGTGCCAGCAACGAAGCGGAGGGCCAACACTATGGCTACACCTTC. Its translation: CASNEAEGQHYGYTF.